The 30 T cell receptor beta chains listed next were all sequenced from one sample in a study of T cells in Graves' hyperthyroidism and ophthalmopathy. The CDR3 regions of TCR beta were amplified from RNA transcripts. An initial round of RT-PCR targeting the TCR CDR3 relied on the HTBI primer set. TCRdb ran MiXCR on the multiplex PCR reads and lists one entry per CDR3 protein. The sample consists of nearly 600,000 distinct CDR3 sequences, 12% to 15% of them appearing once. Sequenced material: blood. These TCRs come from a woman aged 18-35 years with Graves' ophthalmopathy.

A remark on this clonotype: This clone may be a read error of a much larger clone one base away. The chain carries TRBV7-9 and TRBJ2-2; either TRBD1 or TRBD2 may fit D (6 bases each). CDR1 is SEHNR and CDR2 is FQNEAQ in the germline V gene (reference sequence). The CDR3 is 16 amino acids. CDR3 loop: CASTLWGARTTEELFF. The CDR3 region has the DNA TGTGCCAGCACCTTATGGGGGGCGCGTACCACCGAGGAGCTGTTTTTT. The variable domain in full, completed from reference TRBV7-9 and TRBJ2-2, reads DTGVSQNPRHKITKRGQNVTFRCDPISEHNRLYWYRQTLGQGPEFLTYFQNEAQLEKSRLLSDRFSAERPKGSFSTLEIQRTEQGDSAMYLCASTLWGARTTEELFFGEGSRLTVL.

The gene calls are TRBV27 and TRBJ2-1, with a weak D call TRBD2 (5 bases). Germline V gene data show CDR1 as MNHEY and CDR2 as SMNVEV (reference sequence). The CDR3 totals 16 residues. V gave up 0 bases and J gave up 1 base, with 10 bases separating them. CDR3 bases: TGTGCCAGCAGTTTATCATCCCGGGGTTCCTACAATGAGCAGTTCTTC. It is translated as CASSLSSRGSYNEQFF.

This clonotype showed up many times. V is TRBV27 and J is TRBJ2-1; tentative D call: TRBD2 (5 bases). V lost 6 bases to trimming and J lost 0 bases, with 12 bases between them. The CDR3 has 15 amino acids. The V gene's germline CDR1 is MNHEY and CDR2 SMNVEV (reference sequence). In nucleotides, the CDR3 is TGTGCCAGCAGCCCGGCGGGCGGCTCCTACAATGAGCAGTTCTTC. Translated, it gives CASSPAGGSYNEQFF.

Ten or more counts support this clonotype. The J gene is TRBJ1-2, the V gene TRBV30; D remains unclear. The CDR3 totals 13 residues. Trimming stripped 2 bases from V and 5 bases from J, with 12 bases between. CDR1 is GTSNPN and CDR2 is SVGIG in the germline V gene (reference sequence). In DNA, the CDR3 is TGTGCCTGGAGTCCCCAGGCTCAGTATGGCTACACCTTC. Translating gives CAWSPQAQYGYTF.

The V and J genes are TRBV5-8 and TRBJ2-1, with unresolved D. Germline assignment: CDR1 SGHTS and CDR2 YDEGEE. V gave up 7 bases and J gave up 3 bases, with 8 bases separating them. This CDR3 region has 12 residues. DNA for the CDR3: TGTGCCAGCGGAGCTCGCTACAATGAGCAGTTCTTC. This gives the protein CASGARYNEQFF.

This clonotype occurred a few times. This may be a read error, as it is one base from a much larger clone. In DNA, the CDR3 is TGTGCCAGCAGACCGGACCAAAGCTCCTACAATGAGCAGTTCTTC. It codes for CASRPDQSSYNEQFF. The genes are TRBV5-6 and TRBJ2-1; D gene ambiguous. The germline V gene has CDR1 SGHDT and CDR2 YYEEEE. This CDR3 has 15 residues. The V gene lost 5 bases and the J gene lost 0 bases, with 12 bases spanning the gap.

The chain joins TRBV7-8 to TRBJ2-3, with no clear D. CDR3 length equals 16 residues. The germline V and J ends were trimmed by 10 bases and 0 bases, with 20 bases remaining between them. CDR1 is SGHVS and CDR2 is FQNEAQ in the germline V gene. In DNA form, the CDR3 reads TGTGCCACCCGCCGTCAACGGCCTCCTAGCACAGATACGCAGTATTTT. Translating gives CATRRQRPPSTDTQYF. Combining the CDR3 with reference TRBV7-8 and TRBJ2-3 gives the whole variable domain GAGVSQSPRYKVAKRGQDVALRCDPISGHVSLFWYQQALGQGPEFLTYFQNEAQLDKSGLPSDRFFAERPEGSVSTLKIQRTQQEDSAVYLCATRRQRPPSTDTQYFGPGTRLTVL.

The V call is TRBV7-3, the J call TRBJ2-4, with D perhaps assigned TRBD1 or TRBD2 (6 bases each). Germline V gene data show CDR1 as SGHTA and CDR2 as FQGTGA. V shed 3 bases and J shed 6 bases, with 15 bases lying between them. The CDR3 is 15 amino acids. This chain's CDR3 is CASSFLGRGGNIQYF. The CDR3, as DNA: TGTGCCAGCAGCTTCCTCGGGAGAGGGGGAAACATTCAGTACTTC.

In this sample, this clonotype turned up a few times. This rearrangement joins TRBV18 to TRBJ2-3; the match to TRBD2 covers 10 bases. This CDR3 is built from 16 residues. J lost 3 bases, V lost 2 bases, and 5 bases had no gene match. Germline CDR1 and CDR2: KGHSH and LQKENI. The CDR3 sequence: CASSPRLAGVTDTQYF. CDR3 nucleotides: TGTGCCAGCTCACCAAGGCTAGCGGGAGTGACAGATACGCAGTATTTT.

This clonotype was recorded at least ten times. The CDR3 nucleotides are TGTGCCAGCAGCCAAAGTCAGGGCCTCTATGGCTACACCTTC. As protein: CASSQSQGLYGYTF. The V and J genes are TRBV3-1 and TRBJ1-2; weak D call: TRBD1 (5 bases). CDR3 size: 14 residues. The germline V and J ends were trimmed by 2 bases and 4 bases, with 11 bases remaining between them. Germline V lookup: CDR1 LGHDT, CDR2 YNNKEL (reference sequence). The full variable domain, completed using reference TRBV3-1 and TRBJ1-2, is DTAVSQTPKYLVTQMGNDKSIKCEQNLGHDTMYWYKQDSKKFLKIMFSYNNKELIINETVPNRFSPKSPDKAHLNLHINSLELGDSAVYFCASSQSQGLYGYTFGSGTRLTVV.

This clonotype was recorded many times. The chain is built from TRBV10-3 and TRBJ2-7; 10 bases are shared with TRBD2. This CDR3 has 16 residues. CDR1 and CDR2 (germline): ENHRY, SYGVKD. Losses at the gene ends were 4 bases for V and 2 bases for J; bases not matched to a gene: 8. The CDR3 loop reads CAISGTSGVPTYEQYF. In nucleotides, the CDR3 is TGTGCCATCAGTGGGACTAGCGGAGTCCCTACCTACGAGCAGTACTTC.

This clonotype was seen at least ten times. Here the CDR3 DNA reads TGTGCCACCAGTGATTTTAGAGCGGGAGCGGGAGATACGCAGTATTTT. It encodes CATSDFRAGAGDTQYF. The gene calls are TRBV24-1 and TRBJ2-3, with 8 bases matching TRBD2. The V gene's germline CDR1 is KGHDR and CDR2 SFDVKD. V shed 1 base, J shed 5 bases, and the junction held 7 bases outside the gene matches. CDR3 length: 16 residues.

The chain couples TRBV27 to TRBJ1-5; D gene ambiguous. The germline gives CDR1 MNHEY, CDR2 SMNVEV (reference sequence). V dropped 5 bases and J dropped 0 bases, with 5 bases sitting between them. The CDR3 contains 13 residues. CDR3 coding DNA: TGTGCCAGCAGTCATAATAGCAATCAGCCCCAGCATTTT. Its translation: CASSHNSNQPQHF.

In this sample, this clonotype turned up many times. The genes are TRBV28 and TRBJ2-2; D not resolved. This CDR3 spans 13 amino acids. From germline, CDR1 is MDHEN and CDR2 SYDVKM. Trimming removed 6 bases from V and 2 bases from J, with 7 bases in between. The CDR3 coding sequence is TGTGCCAGCAGCGAAGTAAACACCGGGGAGCTGTTTTTT. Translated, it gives CASSEVNTGELFF. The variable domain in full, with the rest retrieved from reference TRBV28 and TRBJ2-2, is DVKVTQSSRYLVKRTGEKVFLECVQDMDHENMFWYRQDPGLGLRLIYFSYDVKMKEKGDIPEGYSVSREKKERFSLILESASTNQTSMYLCASSEVNTGELFFGEGSRLTVL.

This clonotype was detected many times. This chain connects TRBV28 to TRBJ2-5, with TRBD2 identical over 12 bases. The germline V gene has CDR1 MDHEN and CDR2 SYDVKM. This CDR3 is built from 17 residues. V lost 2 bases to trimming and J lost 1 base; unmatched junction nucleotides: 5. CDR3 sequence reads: CASSLERTSGAQETQYF. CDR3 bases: TGTGCCAGCAGTTTAGAAAGGACTAGCGGGGCCCAAGAGACCCAGTACTTC.

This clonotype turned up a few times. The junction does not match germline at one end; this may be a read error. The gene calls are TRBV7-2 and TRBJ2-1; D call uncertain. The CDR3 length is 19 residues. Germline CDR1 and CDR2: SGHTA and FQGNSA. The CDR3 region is CASNLVHVGLSSLNNEQFF. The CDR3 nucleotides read TGTGCCAGCAACTTAGTCCACGTCGGTCTGTCCTCCCTAAACAATGAGCAGTTCTTC.

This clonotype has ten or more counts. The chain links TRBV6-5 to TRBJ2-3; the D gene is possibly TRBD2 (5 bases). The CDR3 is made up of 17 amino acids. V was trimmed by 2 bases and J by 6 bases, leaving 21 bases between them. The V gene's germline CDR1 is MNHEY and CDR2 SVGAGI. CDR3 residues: CASSYGWARVSFDTQYF. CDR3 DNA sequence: TGTGCCAGCAGTTACGGGTGGGCGCGGGTTAGTTTCGATACGCAGTATTTT.

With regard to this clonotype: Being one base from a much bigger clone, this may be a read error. The CDR3 sequence is CASRMDSTLNEQCF. The DNA of the CDR3 is TGTGCCAGCAGGATGGACAGTACCCTCAACGAGCAGTGCTTC. The genes are TRBV6-2 or TRBV6-3 and TRBJ2-7, with a tentative D call TRBD1 (6 bases). The CDR3 spans 14 residues. Germline V CDR1 and CDR2: MNHEY, SVGEGT.

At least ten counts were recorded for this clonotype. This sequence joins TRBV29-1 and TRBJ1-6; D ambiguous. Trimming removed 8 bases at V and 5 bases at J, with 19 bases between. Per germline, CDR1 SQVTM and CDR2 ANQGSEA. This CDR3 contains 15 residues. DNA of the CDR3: TGCAGCCTCCCGGACGGGATCGCGGATAATTCACCCCTCCACTTT. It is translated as CSLPDGIADNSPLHF.

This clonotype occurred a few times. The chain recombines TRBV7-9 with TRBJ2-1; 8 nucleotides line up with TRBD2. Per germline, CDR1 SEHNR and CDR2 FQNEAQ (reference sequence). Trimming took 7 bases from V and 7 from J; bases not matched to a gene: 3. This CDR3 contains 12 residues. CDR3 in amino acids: CASTRGGNEQFF. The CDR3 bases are TGTGCCAGCACCCGGGGGGGGAATGAGCAGTTCTTC.

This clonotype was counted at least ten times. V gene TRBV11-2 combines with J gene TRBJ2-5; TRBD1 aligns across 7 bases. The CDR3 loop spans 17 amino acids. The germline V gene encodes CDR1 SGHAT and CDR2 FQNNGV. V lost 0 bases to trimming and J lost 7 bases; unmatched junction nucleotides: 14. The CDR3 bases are TGTGCCAGCAGCTTAGAGGGTCAGGGTTGGCGGACAGGGACCCAGTACTTC. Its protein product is CASSLEGQGWRTGTQYF. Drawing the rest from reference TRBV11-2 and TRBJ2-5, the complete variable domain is EAGVAQSPRYKIIEKRQSVAFWCNPISGHATLYWYQQILGQGPKLLIQFQNNGVVDDSQLPKDRFSAERLKGVDSTLKIQPAKLEDSAVYLCASSLEGQGWRTGTQYFGPGTRLLVL.

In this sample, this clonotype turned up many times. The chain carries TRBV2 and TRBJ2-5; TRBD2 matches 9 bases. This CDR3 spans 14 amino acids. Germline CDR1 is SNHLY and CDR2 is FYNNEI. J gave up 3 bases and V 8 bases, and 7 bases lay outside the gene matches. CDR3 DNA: TGTGCCAGCTTGAGGCGGGAGGGGGAAGAGACCCAGTACTTC. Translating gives CASLRREGEETQYF.

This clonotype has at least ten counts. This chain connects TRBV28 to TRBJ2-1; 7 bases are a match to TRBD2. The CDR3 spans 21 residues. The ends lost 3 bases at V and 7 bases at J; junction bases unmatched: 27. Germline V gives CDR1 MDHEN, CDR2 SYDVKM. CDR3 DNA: TGTGCCAGCAGTTTTCTCCCCGCCGTCCAGACTAGCCCACTGAATACAAATGAGCAGTTCTTC. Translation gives CASSFLPAVQTSPLNTNEQFF.

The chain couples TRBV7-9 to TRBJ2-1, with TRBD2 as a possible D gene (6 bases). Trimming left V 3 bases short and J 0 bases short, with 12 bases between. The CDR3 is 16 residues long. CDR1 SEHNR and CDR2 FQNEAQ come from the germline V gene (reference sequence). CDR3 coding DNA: TGTGCCAGCAGCTTGACGGCGGGGAGCTCCTACAATGAGCAGTTCTTC. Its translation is CASSLTAGSSYNEQFF.

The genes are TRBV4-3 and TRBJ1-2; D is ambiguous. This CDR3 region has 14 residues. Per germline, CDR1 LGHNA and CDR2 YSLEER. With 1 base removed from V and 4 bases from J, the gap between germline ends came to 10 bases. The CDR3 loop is CASSQVSGGYGYTF. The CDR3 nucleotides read TGCGCCAGCAGCCAAGTCTCGGGCGGCTATGGCTACACCTTC.

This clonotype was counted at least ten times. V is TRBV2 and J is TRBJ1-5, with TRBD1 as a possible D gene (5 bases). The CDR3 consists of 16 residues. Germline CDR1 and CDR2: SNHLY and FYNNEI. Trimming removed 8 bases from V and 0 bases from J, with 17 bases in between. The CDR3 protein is CASSSTARISNQPQHF. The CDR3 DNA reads TGTGCCAGCTCCTCGACAGCTAGAATTAGCAATCAGCCCCAGCATTTT.

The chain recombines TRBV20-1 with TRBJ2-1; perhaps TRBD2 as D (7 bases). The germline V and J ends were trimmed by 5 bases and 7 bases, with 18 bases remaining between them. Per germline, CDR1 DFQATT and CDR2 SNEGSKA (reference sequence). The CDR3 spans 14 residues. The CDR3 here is CSAGGRGGSNEQFF. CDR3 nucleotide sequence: TGCAGTGCTGGAGGGAGGGGGGGTTCGAATGAGCAGTTCTTC.

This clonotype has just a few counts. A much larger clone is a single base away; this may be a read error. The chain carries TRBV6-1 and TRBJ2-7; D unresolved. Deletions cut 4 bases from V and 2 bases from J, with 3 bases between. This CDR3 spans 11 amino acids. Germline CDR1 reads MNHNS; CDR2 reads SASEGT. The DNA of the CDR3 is TGTGCCAGCAGTGGCACCTACGAGCAGTACTTC. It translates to CASSGTYEQYF.

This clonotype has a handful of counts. The CDR3 protein is CASSLQGAQAGELFF. The CDR3 region has the DNA TGCGCCAGCAGCTTGCAAGGGGCGCAGGCCGGGGAGCTGTTTTTT. The chain carries TRBV5-1 and TRBJ2-2; D may be TRBD1 (5 bases). CDR3 size: 15 residues. Trimming left V 1 base short and J 6 bases short, with 13 bases between. Germline V gives CDR1 SGHRS, CDR2 YFSETQ.

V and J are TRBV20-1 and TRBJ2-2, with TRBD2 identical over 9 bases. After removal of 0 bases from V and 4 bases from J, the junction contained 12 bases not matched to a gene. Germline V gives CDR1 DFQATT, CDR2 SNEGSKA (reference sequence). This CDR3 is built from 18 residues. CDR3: CSARDRDIAGEGTGELFF. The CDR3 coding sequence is TGCAGTGCTAGAGATAGGGACATAGCGGGAGAGGGCACCGGGGAGCTGTTTTTT.